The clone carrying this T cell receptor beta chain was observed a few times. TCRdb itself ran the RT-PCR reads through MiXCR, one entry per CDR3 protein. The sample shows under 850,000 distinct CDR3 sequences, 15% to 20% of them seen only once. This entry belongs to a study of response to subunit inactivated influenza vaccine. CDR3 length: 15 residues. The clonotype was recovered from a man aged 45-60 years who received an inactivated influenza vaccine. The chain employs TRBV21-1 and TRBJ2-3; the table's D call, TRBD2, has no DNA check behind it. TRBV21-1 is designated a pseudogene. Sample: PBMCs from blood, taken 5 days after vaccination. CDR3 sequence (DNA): TGTGCCAGCAGCATGGGAGGCGGGGTCACAGATACGCAGTATTTT. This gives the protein CASSMGGGVTDTQYF.